A few counts support the clone carrying this T cell receptor (beta chain). Antigen unknown. There are 12 residues in the CDR3. V lost 6 bases, J lost 11 bases, and 16 bases lay in between. Germline loops: CDR1 MNHNS, CDR2 SASEGT. The data are from a study of cytomegalovirus exposure and HLA in healthy donors. Findings and caveats of the study: As a later analysis showed, a missense DCLRE1C variant was linked to trimming of TCR beta V- and J-genes. Both high specificity and high sensitivity reportedly marked the classifier's diagnosis of cytomegalovirus status. For most TCR beta V segments, an earlier analysis put the productive rate at about 87% or about 30% of the time. The majority of TCR sequences were rare, yet some public TCRs appeared in many donors.

Researchers ran the PCR with 60 Vbeta and 13 Jbeta primers. Profiled with immunoSEQ multiplex PCR; TCRdb holds only in-frame clones, not every one. The sample has some 200,000 clones, approximately 70% seen once. The sequence was obtained from a man aged 35-49 years in good health and CMV-seropositive. The chain combines TRBV6-1 with TRBJ1-1; D is ambiguous. The sequenced sample was PBMCs. CDR3 coding DNA: TGTGCCAGCAGCGAGGGTGTTCGTTGGGCTTTCTTT. Translation gives CASSEGVRWAFF.